The rows below give T cell receptor beta chains drawn from one sample of a study of blood T cells in healthy people across ages. TCRdb re-called the 5' RACE reads with MiXCR, one entry per CDR3 protein. This sample has 1.5 million to 2 million distinct CDR3 sequences, with roughly a third found just once. Sequenced sample: blood. Receptors originate from a woman in her 30s in good health. Each CDR3 is given with its conserved first and last residue. A D gene is named only where the DNA matches it firmly. For some rows the clone size is stated as once, few or many, or as a class when expanded; others skip it.

d_gene: TRBD2
j_gene: TRBJ2-1
abundance: NA
v_gene: TRBV7-8
CDR3nt: TGTGCCAGCAGCTTAGAGCTCAGCGGGGGGGCCAATGAGCAGTTCTTC
CDR3aa: CASSLELSGGANEQFF

d_gene: TRBD2
j_gene: TRBJ2-3
abundance: few
v_gene: TRBV7-9
CDR3nt: TGTGCCAGCATCGGCACTAGCGGGAAGTATGGCCCAGATACGCAGTATTTT
CDR3aa: CASIGTSGKYGPDTQYF

d_gene: NA
j_gene: TRBJ2-7
abundance: NA
v_gene: TRBV28
CDR3nt: TGTGCCAGCAGTTTAATGTCAGTCTACGAGCAGTACTTC
CDR3aa: CASSLMSVYEQYF

d_gene: TRBD1
j_gene: TRBJ2-7
abundance: NA
v_gene: TRBV28
CDR3nt: TGTGCCAGCAGTTTGGAACCGGGACAGGGCTCCCACGAGCAGTACTTC
CDR3aa: CASSLEPGQGSHEQYF

d_gene: TRBD1
j_gene: TRBJ2-1
abundance: NA
v_gene: TRBV7-9
CDR3nt: TGTGCCAACAGCTTAGCCCAGGGGGATCGGAATGAGCAGTTCTTC
CDR3aa: CANSLAQGDRNEQFF

d_gene: NA
j_gene: TRBJ2-1
abundance: many
v_gene: TRBV7-2
CDR3nt: TGTGCCAGCAGCTTAGCCTTCTCGTCCTACAATGAGCAGTTCTTC
CDR3aa: CASSLAFSSYNEQFF

d_gene: NA
j_gene: TRBJ2-1
abundance: NA
v_gene: TRBV7-3
CDR3nt: TGTGCCAGCAGCCCCCAACGGGCGGAGGTCTCGGGGAATGAGCAGTTCTTC
CDR3aa: CASSPQRAEVSGNEQFF

d_gene: TRBD1
j_gene: TRBJ1-1
abundance: NA
v_gene: TRBV5-1
CDR3nt: TGCGCCAGCAGCTTGGACAGGGGGTCGGGTGAAGCTTTCTTT
CDR3aa: CASSLDRGSGEAFF

d_gene: NA
j_gene: TRBJ1-2
abundance: NA
v_gene: TRBV6-5
CDR3nt: TGTGCCTCTCGGGACCCTCGTAAAGAAGGCTACACCTTC
CDR3aa: CASRDPRKEGYTF

d_gene: NA
j_gene: TRBJ1-2
abundance: NA
v_gene: TRBV6-1
CDR3nt: TGTGCCAGCGGTGACGGGGGGCACTATGGCTACACCTTC
CDR3aa: CASGDGGHYGYTF

d_gene: NA
j_gene: TRBJ2-1
abundance: NA
v_gene: TRBV14
CDR3nt: TGTGCCAGCAGCCAAGGCGGAGGGACACTGGGCTACAATGAGCAGTTCTTC
CDR3aa: CASSQGGGTLGYNEQFF

d_gene: TRBD1
j_gene: TRBJ2-3
abundance: NA
v_gene: TRBV6-1
CDR3nt: TGTGCCAGCAGTGAGACTCAGGGGGTTGATACGCAGTATTTT
CDR3aa: CASSETQGVDTQYF

d_gene: TRBD2
j_gene: TRBJ2-5
abundance: NA
v_gene: TRBV9
CDR3nt: TGTGCCAGCAGCGTTACAACGGGGGGGCCTTCGGAAGAGACCCAGTACTTC
CDR3aa: CASSVTTGGPSEETQYF

d_gene: NA
j_gene: TRBJ1-5
abundance: NA
v_gene: TRBV6-1
CDR3nt: TGTGCCAGCAACTTAGAGAGCAATCAGCCCCAGCATTTT
CDR3aa: CASNLESNQPQHF

d_gene: NA
j_gene: TRBJ1-2
abundance: NA
v_gene: TRBV12-3/TRBV12-4
CDR3nt: TGTGCCAGCAGTTTACAGCGCACTCAAGGGTATGGCTACACCTTC
CDR3aa: CASSLQRTQGYGYTF

d_gene: TRBD1
j_gene: TRBJ1-5
abundance: NA
v_gene: TRBV15
CDR3nt: TGTGCCACCAGCAGAGGACAGGGGCACCAGCCCCAGCATTTT
CDR3aa: CATSRGQGHQPQHF

d_gene: NA
j_gene: TRBJ2-1
abundance: NA
v_gene: TRBV20-1
CDR3nt: TGCAGTGCTAGAGATCCTAACGGAGGCCTCAATGAGCAGTTCTTC
CDR3aa: CSARDPNGGLNEQFF

d_gene: NA
j_gene: TRBJ2-7
abundance: few
v_gene: TRBV14
CDR3nt: TGTGCCAGCAGCCAAGGGTTCGGGACACTACAACGCTACGAGCAGTACTTC
CDR3aa: CASSQGFGTLQRYEQYF

d_gene: NA
j_gene: TRBJ2-7
abundance: NA
v_gene: TRBV27
CDR3nt: TGTGCCAGCAGCCCCCGAGAAGGGTACGAGCAGTACTTC
CDR3aa: CASSPREGYEQYF

d_gene: TRBD1
j_gene: TRBJ2-5
abundance: many
v_gene: TRBV11-2
CDR3nt: TGTGCCAGCAGCCCGACAGGGGGGTTTAGTCAAGAGACCCAGTACTTC
CDR3aa: CASSPTGGFSQETQYF

d_gene: TRBD2
j_gene: TRBJ2-5
abundance: NA
v_gene: TRBV4-1
CDR3nt: TGCGCCAGCAGCCAAGGACTAGCGTTGGAAGAGACCCAGTACTTC
CDR3aa: CASSQGLALEETQYF

d_gene: NA
j_gene: TRBJ2-1
abundance: NA
v_gene: TRBV5-1
CDR3nt: TGCGCCAGCAGCGGGGACAACAATGAGCAGTTCTTC
CDR3aa: CASSGDNNEQFF

d_gene: NA
j_gene: TRBJ2-3
abundance: few
v_gene: TRBV5-1
CDR3nt: TGCGCCAGCAGCTTGGGCTATATCGGAGATACGCAGTATTTT
CDR3aa: CASSLGYIGDTQYF